Listed below are T cell receptor beta chains from one sample, sequenced in a study of T cell responses to AZD1222 COVID-19 vaccine. The repertoire was sequenced with immunoSEQ multiplex PCR; TCRdb's copy has only in-frame clones and lacks some. The top ten hold about 4.1% of the sample, which has roughly 120,000 clones, about 90% seen once. Sequenced here: peripheral blood, sampled on day 0 of AZD1222 vaccination. The receptors stem from an adult in good health. The CDR3 runs from the conserved cysteine through the conserved F or W. D genes are given only for firm matches. For some rows the clone size is stated as once, few or many, or as a class when expanded; others skip it.

j_gene,v_gene,d_gene,abundance,CDR3aa,CDR3nt
TRBJ1-4,TRBV9,-,-,CASSIQTGTNEKLFF,TGTGCCAGCAGCATACAGACAGGAACTAATGAAAAACTGTTTTTT
TRBJ1-1,TRBV20-1,-,-,CSAAPYTEAFF,TGCAGTGCGGCCCCCTACACTGAAGCTTTCTTT
TRBJ1-2,TRBV19,-,once,CASSLLGVGKSNYGYTF,TGTGCCAGTAGCCTCTTGGGGGTCGGGAAAAGTAACTATGGCTACACCTTC
TRBJ1-5,TRBV14,TRBD1,-,CASSPGQGAVGNQPQHF,TGTGCCAGCAGCCCCGGACAGGGGGCTGTTGGCAATCAGCCCCAGCATTTT
TRBJ1-1,TRBV18,TRBD1,-,CASSPLETGDTTEAFF,TGTGCCAGCTCACCATTGGAGACAGGGGATACCACTGAAGCTTTCTTT
TRBJ2-5,TRBV7-9,-,-,CASSLMGRETQYF,TGTGCCAGCAGCTTAATGGGCCGGGAGACCCAGTACTTC
TRBJ1-2,TRBV30,-,-,CAWSDGDPRGYTF,TGTGCCTGGAGTGACGGGGACCCTCGCGGCTACACCTTC
TRBJ2-3,TRBV19,TRBD2,-,CASSVKRGGTDTQYF,TGTGCCAGTAGTGTGAAGCGGGGGGGTACAGATACGCAGTATTTT
TRBJ2-2,TRBV5-1,TRBD1,-,CASSLQGAWAGELFF,TGCGCCAGCAGCTTGCAGGGGGCGTGGGCCGGGGAGCTGTTTTTT
TRBJ2-2,TRBV6-5,TRBD1,-,CASSFARTGDTGELFF,TGTGCCAGCAGTTTCGCCCGGACAGGGGACACCGGGGAGCTGTTTTTT
TRBJ1-5,TRBV7-9,TRBD1,-,CASSSDREGNQPQHF,TGTGCCAGCAGCTCCGACAGGGAGGGTAATCAGCCCCAGCATTTT
TRBJ1-5,TRBV28,-,-,CASSSPAQGWNQPQHF,TGTGCCAGCAGTTCCCCAGCGCAGGGATGGAATCAGCCCCAGCATTTT
TRBJ2-7,TRBV29-1,-,few,CSVGGTYEQYF,TGCAGCGTTGGAGGAACCTACGAGCAGTACTTC
TRBJ1-4,TRBV7-2,-,-,CASSPGRGGEKLFF,TGTGCCAGCAGCCCGGGCAGGGGAGGTGAAAAACTGTTTTTT
TRBJ2-2,TRBV6-4,-,few,CASSEGLNTGELFF,TGTGCCAGCAGTGAAGGGCTGAACACCGGGGAGCTGTTTTTT
TRBJ2-2,TRBV10-1,-,once,CASSDENTGELFF,TGCGCCAGCAGTGACGAAAACACCGGGGAGCTGTTTTTT
TRBJ2-5,TRBV18,-,-,CASSRTDQETQYF,TGTGCCAGCTCGCGTACTGATCAAGAGACCCAGTACTTC
TRBJ1-1,TRBV5-1,-,-,CASGGGGSVTEAFF,TGCGCCAGCGGAGGAGGGGGAAGTGTCACTGAAGCTTTCTTT
TRBJ1-4,TRBV7-9,TRBD1,-,CASSLGRDRDGTNEKLFF,TGTGCCAGCAGCTTAGGCCGGGACAGAGACGGAACTAATGAAAAACTGTTTTTT
TRBJ1-1,TRBV11-1,-,-,CASSLSYTEAFF,TGTGCCAGCAGCTTATCCTATACTGAAGCTTTCTTT
TRBJ2-7,TRBV28,-,-,CATNRLTYEQYF,TGTGCCACCAATCGTCTTACCTACGAGCAGTACTTC
TRBJ1-4,TRBV6-5,TRBD1,-,CASSYGTARSEKLFF,TGTGCCAGCAGTTACGGGACAGCAAGGAGTGAAAAACTGTTTTTT
TRBJ1-5,TRBV30,TRBD1,-,CAWSSLGTGGSQPQHF,TGTGCCTGGAGTTCACTCGGGACAGGGGGGTCGCAGCCCCAGCATTTT
TRBJ2-5,TRBV6-5,TRBD1,-,CASRVRGPLRETQYF,TGTGCCAGCAGAGTTAGGGGGCCACTGCGAGAGACCCAGTACTTC
TRBJ2-2,TRBV19,TRBD1,-,CASTLRQGVNTGELFF,TGTGCCAGTACCCTACGACAGGGAGTAAACACCGGGGAGCTGTTTTTT
TRBJ1-3,TRBV30,-,-,CAWSVNPTRRNTIYF,TGTGCCTGGAGTGTAAACCCTACAAGGCGAAACACCATATATTTT
TRBJ1-4,TRBV4-1,-,once,CASSQPWGDGSSEKLFF,TGCGCCAGCAGCCAACCTTGGGGAGACGGAAGTTCGGAAAAACTGTTTTTT
TRBJ1-2,TRBV5-1,TRBD1,-,CASSLFTGGYGYTF,TGCGCCAGCAGCTTGTTTACAGGGGGCTATGGCTACACCTTC
TRBJ1-1,TRBV6-5,TRBD1,-,CASSSQGSGDTEAFF,TGTGCCAGCAGTTCACAGGGGTCAGGAGACACTGAAGCTTTCTTT
TRBJ2-3,TRBV3-1/TRBV3-2,TRBD2,-,CASSHSRLAGADTQYF,TGTGCCAGCAGCCACTCTAGACTAGCGGGAGCCGATACGCAGTATTTT
TRBJ1-2,TRBV7-8,TRBD1,-,CASSGNRGRGYGYTF,TGTGCCAGCAGCGGAAACAGGGGGCGCGGCTATGGCTACACCTTC
TRBJ2-7,TRBV7-2,-,-,CASSSQGTYEQYF,TGTGCCAGCAGCTCTCAAGGGACCTACGAGCAGTACTTC
TRBJ2-1,TRBV27,TRBD2,-,CATGLDRDEQFF,TGTGCCACCGGACTAGACCGGGATGAGCAGTTCTTC
TRBJ2-2,TRBV4-1,TRBD1,-,CASSQPGTDTGELFF,TGCGCCAGCAGCCAACCCGGGACAGACACCGGGGAGCTGTTTTTT
TRBJ2-7,TRBV7-9,-,-,CASSRSPRYEQYF,TGTGCCAGCAGCCGGTCGCCTAGATACGAGCAGTACTTC
TRBJ2-1,TRBV10-3,TRBD2,-,CAIRPRESYNEQFF,TGTGCCATCAGACCGCGGGAGTCCTACAATGAGCAGTTCTTC
TRBJ2-7,TRBV3-1/TRBV3-2,TRBD2,-,CASSQTSGAYEQYF,TGTGCCAGCAGCCAGACTAGCGGCGCCTACGAGCAGTACTTC
TRBJ1-2,TRBV3-1/TRBV3-2,TRBD1,-,CASSQDLETGAVNYGYTF,TGTGCCAGCAGCCAAGACTTGGAGACAGGGGCCGTTAACTATGGCTACACCTTC